Sequencing of this T cell receptor (beta chain) was carried out in a study of shared clonotypes between healthy human individuals. Looking at the study overall: A couple of women and a few men aged 18 to 49 served as donors.

The CDR3 extends over 13 amino acids. Germline CDR1 is MDHEN and CDR2 is SYDVKM. V lost 3 bases and J lost 9; bases outside the gene matches: 4. Method: immunoSEQ multiplex PCR; TCRdb's copy keeps in-frame clones and lacks some. Of hundreds of thousands of clones listed, about 92% are singletons. CD45RO-negative, CCR7-positively selected cells formed the naive CD8 fraction, excluding terminally differentiated effector memory CD45RA+ cells. The sequenced sample was naive CD8+ T cells sorted from blood. The V gene is TRBV28, the J gene TRBJ2-1; TRBD2 matches at 8 bases. This TCR was sampled from a man aged 30 to 45 in good health. The CDR3 DNA sequence: TGTGCCAGCAGTTTCCTAAGCGGGGGTGAGCAGTTCTTC. This gives the protein CASSFLSGGEQFF.